The TCR beta chain under discussion was sequenced for a study of cytomegalovirus exposure and HLA in healthy donors. Study-level background: In an earlier analysis, 90 million to 130 million unique TCR beta sequences were found from about 179 million T cells. Study results and limitations: Across donors, presence/absence analyses took sequencing depth to be roughly uniform. Later genetic work tied a missense DCLRE1C variant to beta-chain V and J trimming.

PCR was performed using 60 Vbeta and 13 Jbeta primers. The assay was immunoSEQ multiplex PCR, and TCRdb's table has in-frame clones only and misses some. The table has about 97,000 clones, under 80% seen once. The CDR3 contains 12 residues. The germline V and J ends were trimmed by 3 bases and 8 bases, with 10 bases remaining between them. The germline V gene encodes CDR1 LNHDA and CDR2 SQIVND (reference sequence). Donors were nominally healthy when sampled, though unrecorded immune exposures were likely. Comments on this clone: Its target is not known.

Material for sequencing was PBMCs. The TCR was taken from a man aged 40-49 years in good health and CMV-seronegative. The chain is built from TRBV19 and TRBJ1-2; possibly TRBD1 for D (5 bases). This CDR3 reads CASSMPGSGYTF. The CDR3 coding sequence is TGTGCCAGTAGTATGCCAGGGTCCGGCTACACCTTC.